This T cell receptor beta chain was recorded in a study of blood T cell repertoires in COVID-19 (dated by TCRdb to about 2020). For the wider study: Collaborator samples came from the United States, Italy and Spain and covered acute and convalescent phases of COVID-19. Sample metadata almost always included a de-identified subject ID, COVID-19 status, age in years and sex. Subjects who had been exposed to COVID-19, were actively infected with it, or had recovered from it provided the deeply sampled blood TCRbeta repertoires that made up the dataset. The repertoires were made available in a free public database intended to serve as a resource for research on the immune response to SARS-CoV-2. The material from the prospective study consisted of cDNA or gDNA derived from T cells, B-cell-depleted T cells, or PBMCs. HLA class I and class II types, where available, came from metadata supplied by the sample provider rather than from assay-based typing. Samples came from the ongoing ImmuneRACE study (first 160 participants) plus 1,254 subjects from 6 global collaborators.

Note on this clone: No antigen is known for it. The input lacks base qualities; no much larger clone sits a single base away.

Reading the germline V gene gives CDR1 MDHEN and CDR2 SYDVKM. V lost 1 base and J lost 7 bases; the stretch between them is 8 bases long. The CDR3 runs 12 residues from the cysteine to the phenylalanine. Only the CDR3 DNA is retained, 36 bases long and in frame from the first base. Study-wide findings and limitations: How much clinical and demographic metadata was included differed by source and by participant, and the metadata was provided uncurated.

Another Seattle source contributed samples from volunteer blood donors who had recovered from COVID-19. Each collaborating institution followed its own protocols to collect whole blood in K2EDTA tubes. For TCRbeta analysis, collaborators shipped samples as frozen whole blood, isolated PBMCs, or DNA extracted from either of those sample types. TCRbeta CDR3 regions were amplified from genomic DNA using the immunoSEQ Assay, a bias-controlled multiplex PCR. In the paper's pipeline: Nucleated cell counts per sample were estimated from amplification of reference gene primers within the assay. To quantify the absolute abundance of each unique TCRbeta CDR3 rearrangement, sequence reads were collapsed and filtered. Productive Simpson clonality was computed per sample as the square root of Simpson's diversity index over productive rearrangements. TCRdb took over this immuneACCESS table, retaining in-frame rearrangements with V and J assigned. Such tables are incomplete; in checked studies, under half of the missing clones stem from an unresolved V gene, and the remainder is unexplained. V and J calls and clone size follow that table, whereas D and trimming were derived from the DNA. The sample contains roughly 190,000 clones, approximately 91% of them found a single time. The top ten clonotypes cover roughly 6.2% of the sample.

Material: peripheral blood. The TCR was taken from a woman between 35 and 50 years old who had recovered from COVID-19. The chain uses TRBV28 and TRBJ2-7, with no confidently assigned D gene. The sequenced DNA is TGTGCCAGCAGTTTATTGAGAGTTGAGCAGTACTTC. Its translation is CASSLLRVEQYF.